This is a list of T cell receptor beta chains from one sample in a study of T cell repertoires in aging, cancer and after chemotherapy. From the multiplex PCR reads, TCRdb called clonotypes with MiXCR, one entry per CDR3 protein. This sample has several thousand distinct CDR3 sequences, with 35% to 45% found just once. Input material: blood. All receptors come from a human donor with a solid tumor. CDR3s include the opening cysteine and the closing phenylalanine or tryptophan. A D gene is named only where the DNA matches it firmly. Size values are once, few and many counts, or a class for expanded clones, and some rows have none.

V: TRBV7-9
size: NA
D: TRBD1
J: TRBJ2-7
CDR3: CASSLGQSSYEQYF
DNA: TGTGCCAGCAGCCTGGGACAGTCTTCCTACGAGCAGTACTTC

V: TRBV6-6
size: few
D: TRBD1
J: TRBJ2-3
CDR3: CASSRRGTGVETGTDTQYF
DNA: TGTGCCAGCAGTCGCCGCGGGACAGGGGTTGAAACGGGCACAGATACGCAGTATTTT

V: TRBV6-2/TRBV6-3
size: NA
D: NA
J: TRBJ2-3
CDR3: CASSLGRTVATDTQYF
DNA: TGTGCCAGCAGTTTGGGACGGACAGTAGCCACAGATACGCAGTATTTT

V: TRBV11-3
size: medium-sized
D: TRBD1
J: TRBJ2-3
CDR3: CASSLDGQGRGTDTQYF
DNA: TGTGCCAGCAGCTTAGATGGACAGGGGCGGGGCACAGATACGCAGTATTTT

V: TRBV12-3/TRBV12-4
size: NA
D: TRBD1
J: TRBJ2-7
CDR3: CASSPRQGAYYEQYF
DNA: TGTGCCAGCAGTCCAAGACAGGGGGCTTACTACGAGCAGTACTTC

V: TRBV5-6
size: medium-sized
D: NA
J: TRBJ2-3
CDR3: CASSLALGTDTQYF
DNA: TGTGCCAGCAGCTTGGCACTTGGCACAGATACGCAGTATTTT

V: TRBV18
size: NA
D: NA
J: TRBJ1-6
CDR3: CASSPGQLLNSPLHF
DNA: TGTGCCAGCTCCCCTGGACAGTTACTAAATTCACCCCTCCACTTT

V: TRBV27
size: NA
D: TRBD1
J: TRBJ1-1
CDR3: CASSFGTGLNTEAFF
DNA: TGTGCCAGCAGTTTCGGGACAGGGTTGAACACTGAAGCTTTCTTT

V: TRBV6-6
size: NA
D: NA
J: TRBJ1-1
CDR3: CASMFLGEALRPNWNTEAFF
DNA: TGTGCCAGTATGTTCCTCGGGGAGGCACTCCGTCCCAACTGGAACACTGAAGCTTTCTTT

V: TRBV19
size: few
D: TRBD1
J: TRBJ1-2
CDR3: CASSMWQGGPPNYGYTF
DNA: TGTGCCAGTAGTATGTGGCAAGGGGGCCCCCCTAACTATGGCTACACCTTC

V: TRBV19
size: few
D: TRBD1
J: TRBJ1-1
CDR3: CASSIPGQGKPEAFF
DNA: TGTGCCAGTAGTATACCGGGACAGGGGAAACCTGAAGCTTTCTTT

V: TRBV19
size: few
D: TRBD2
J: TRBJ2-7
CDR3: CASSIRLAGGYEQYF
DNA: TGTGCCAGTAGTATAAGACTAGCGGGAGGATACGAGCAGTACTTC

V: TRBV10-3
size: NA
D: NA
J: TRBJ1-5
CDR3: CAISERQANQPQHF
DNA: TGTGCCATCAGTGAGCGGCAGGCTAATCAGCCCCAGCATTTT

V: TRBV6-5
size: NA
D: NA
J: TRBJ1-4
CDR3: CASSFGQSATNEKLFF
DNA: TGTGCCAGCAGTTTTGGACAGAGCGCAACTAATGAAAAACTGTTTTTT

V: TRBV27
size: few
D: TRBD1
J: TRBJ1-2
CDR3: CASSPTGGNYGYTF
DNA: TGTGCCAGCTCCCCGACAGGGGGTAACTATGGCTACACCTTC

V: TRBV15
size: NA
D: TRBD1
J: TRBJ2-5
CDR3: CATSTPGQETQYF
DNA: TGTGCCACCAGCACCCCGGGACAGGAGACCCAGTACTTC

V: TRBV20-1
size: NA
D: NA
J: TRBJ1-6
CDR3: CSARGADSSNSPLHF
DNA: TGCAGTGCTAGAGGTGCGGACAGCTCGAATTCACCCCTCCACTTT

V: TRBV11-3
size: NA
D: TRBD2
J: TRBJ2-7
CDR3: CASSPGLAYEQYF
DNA: TGTGCCAGCAGCCCGGGACTAGCCTACGAGCAGTACTTC

V: TRBV5-6
size: NA
D: NA
J: TRBJ2-5
CDR3: CASSLSIGYGQETQYF
DNA: TGTGCCAGCAGCTTGTCTATCGGCTACGGCCAAGAGACCCAGTACTTC

V: TRBV12-3/TRBV12-4
size: few
D: TRBD2
J: TRBJ2-2
CDR3: CASSLRAGGTTGELFF
DNA: TGTGCCAGCAGTCTCCGAGCGGGAGGGACCACCGGGGAGCTGTTTTTT

V: TRBV6-1
size: NA
D: NA
J: TRBJ2-1
CDR3: CASSAGYGNEQFF
DNA: TGTGCCAGCAGTGCCGGGTATGGGAATGAGCAGTTCTTC

V: TRBV6-5
size: NA
D: TRBD1
J: TRBJ1-1
CDR3: CASRIGQGLTEAFF
DNA: TGTGCCAGCAGGATCGGACAGGGGCTCACTGAAGCTTTCTTT

V: TRBV6-5
size: NA
D: NA
J: TRBJ2-7
CDR3: CASSPTSYEQYF
DNA: TGTGCCAGCAGCCCAACCTCCTACGAGCAGTACTTC

V: TRBV11-3
size: NA
D: NA
J: TRBJ2-1
CDR3: CASSANEQFF
DNA: TGTGCCAGCAGCGCGAATGAGCAGTTCTTC